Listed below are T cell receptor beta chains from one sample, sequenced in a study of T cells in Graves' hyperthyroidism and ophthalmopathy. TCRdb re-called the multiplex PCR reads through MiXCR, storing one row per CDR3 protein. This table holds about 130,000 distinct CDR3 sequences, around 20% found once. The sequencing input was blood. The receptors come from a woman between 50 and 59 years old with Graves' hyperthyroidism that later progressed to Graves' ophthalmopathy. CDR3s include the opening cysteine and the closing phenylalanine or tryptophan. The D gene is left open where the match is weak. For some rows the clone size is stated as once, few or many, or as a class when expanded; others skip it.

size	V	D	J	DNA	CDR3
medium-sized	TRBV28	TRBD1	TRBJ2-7	TGTGCCAGCAGCTCCCCTCGACAGGGGGCGGGATACGAGCAGTACTTC	CASSSPRQGAGYEQYF
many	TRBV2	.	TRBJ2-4	TGTGCCAGCAACGTAGGGACCGGGAAAAACATTCAGTACTTC	CASNVGTGKNIQYF
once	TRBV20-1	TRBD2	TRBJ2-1	TGCAGTGCCCATCGACTAGCGGGAGAGAATGAGCAGTTCTTC	CSAHRLAGENEQFF
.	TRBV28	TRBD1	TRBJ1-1	TGTGCCAGCAGCCACCCCGGACAGGGTAACACTGAAGCTTTCTTT	CASSHPGQGNTEAFF
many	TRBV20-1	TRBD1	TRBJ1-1	TGCAGTGAGGGGGGGGGGACAGGGGGCACTGAAGCTTTCTTT	CSEGGGTGGTEAFF
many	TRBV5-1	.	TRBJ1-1	TGCGCCAGCACCTCTACTTTGAACACTGAAGCTTTCTTT	CASTSTLNTEAFF
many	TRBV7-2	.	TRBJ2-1	TGTGCCAGCAGCTTTACGGCTATAGACAATGAGCAGTTCTTC	CASSFTAIDNEQFF
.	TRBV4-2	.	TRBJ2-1	TGTGCCAGCAGCCAAGATACGAACAATGAGCAGTTCTTC	CASSQDTNNEQFF
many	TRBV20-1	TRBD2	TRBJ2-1	TGCAGTGCTTCCCCTAGGGGCGGGAGCTCCTACAATGAGCAGTTCTTC	CSASPRGGSSYNEQFF
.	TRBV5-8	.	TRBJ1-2	TGTGCCAGCAGCTTGTATGCCAGCTTCTATGGCTACACCTTC	CASSLYASFYGYTF
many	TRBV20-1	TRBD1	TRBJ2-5	TGCAGTGCAGAAGCCGGGGACAGGGAGGCGCAAGAGACCCAGTACTTC	CSAEAGDREAQETQYF
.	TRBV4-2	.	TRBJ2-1	TGTGCCAGCAGCCAAGTAGCACAGGGCAGCAATGAGCAGTTCTTC	CASSQVAQGSNEQFF
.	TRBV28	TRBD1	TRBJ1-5	TGTGCCAGCAGTTTAGAAGTAGGCGGGACAGTCAATCAGCCCCAGCATTTT	CASSLEVGGTVNQPQHF
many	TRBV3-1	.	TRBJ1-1	TGTGCCAGCAGCCAAGGGGGGAGACCTGAAGCTTTCTTT	CASSQGGRPEAFF
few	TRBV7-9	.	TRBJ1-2	TGTGCCAGCAGCCCCGGGTTATTTGGCTACACCTTC	CASSPGLFGYTF
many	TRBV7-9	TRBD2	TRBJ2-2	TGTGCCAGCAGCCCGGGACTAGCGGCGAACACCGGGGAGCTGTTTTTT	CASSPGLAANTGELFF
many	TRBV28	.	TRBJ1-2	TGTGCCAGCAGCCCAGGACAGCCGCGGTATGGCTACACCTTC	CASSPGQPRYGYTF
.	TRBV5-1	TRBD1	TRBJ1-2	TGCGCCAGCAGCGAGGACAGGGTCGGCTATGGCTACACCTTC	CASSEDRVGYGYTF
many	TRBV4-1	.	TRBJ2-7	TGCGCCAGCAGCGGCCCGGGTCCCCCCTACGAGCAGTACTTC	CASSGPGPPYEQYF
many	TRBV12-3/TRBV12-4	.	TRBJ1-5	TGTGCCAGCAGTTTTACAGGGTATAGCAATCAGCCCCAGCATTTT	CASSFTGYSNQPQHF
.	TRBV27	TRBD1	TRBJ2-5	TGTGCCAGCAGACAAACGTTGGGACAGGGGGCCGGATCCCAGTACTTC	CASRQTLGQGAGSQYF
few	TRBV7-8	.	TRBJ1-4	TGTGCCAGCAGCACTCGCTCAGGAGCTCGGGAACTGTTTTTT	CASSTRSGARELFF
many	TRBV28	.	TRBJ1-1	TGTGCCAGCAGCTTAAGGGTCAAGAGTAAGGCTTTCTTT	CASSLRVKSKAFF
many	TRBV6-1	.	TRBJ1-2	TGTGCCAGCGCTGTTGGCCAAGTATCGGGTCATGGCTACACCTTC	CASAVGQVSGHGYTF
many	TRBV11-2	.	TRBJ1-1	TGTGCCAGCAGCCTCAGCTGGCAGGGGGAAGCTTTCTTT	CASSLSWQGEAFF
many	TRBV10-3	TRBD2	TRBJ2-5	TGTGCCATCAGCAATGCTGGACTAGCGGGAGGGGGGCAAGAGACCCAGTACTTC	CAISNAGLAGGGQETQYF
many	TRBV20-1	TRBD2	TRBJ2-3	TGCAGTGCTAGAGATCGAGAGACTAGCGGGAGGAGGTGGCAGTATTTT	CSARDRETSGRRWQYF
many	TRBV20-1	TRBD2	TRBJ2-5	TGCAGTGCCCGCCCCCTGACTAGCGGGAGGGGGAGGGAGACCCAGTACTTC	CSARPLTSGRGRETQYF
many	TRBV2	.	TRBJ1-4	TGTGCCAGCAGTGAATTTGGGGGAACTAATGAAAAACTGTTTTTT	CASSEFGGTNEKLFF
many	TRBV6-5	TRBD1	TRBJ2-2	TGTGCCAGCAGTTACCGACCGGGACAGGGGGCGGGTGGGGCCGGGGAGCTGTTTTTT	CASSYRPGQGAGGAGELFF
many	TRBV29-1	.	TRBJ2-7	TGCAGCGCCTACAGGGACTACGAGCAGTACTTC	CSAYRDYEQYF
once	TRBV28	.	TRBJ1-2	TGTGCCAGCAGTTTATCCGGGATCAACTATGGCTACACCTTC	CASSLSGINYGYTF
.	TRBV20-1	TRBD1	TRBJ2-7	TGCAGTGCTATAAGACAGGGGACCTACGAGCAGTACTTC	CSAIRQGTYEQYF
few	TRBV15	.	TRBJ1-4	TGTGCCACCAGCAGAGAAGGGGAAAAACTGTTTTTT	CATSREGEKLFF
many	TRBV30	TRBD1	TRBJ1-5	TGTGCCTGGAGTGTATACAGGGGAGGCAATCAGCCCCAGCATTTT	CAWSVYRGGNQPQHF
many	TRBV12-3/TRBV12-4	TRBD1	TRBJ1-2	TGTGCCAGCAGTGATCCCGGGACAGGGAGAAGCGGCTACACCTTC	CASSDPGTGRSGYTF
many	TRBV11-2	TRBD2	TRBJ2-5	TGTGCCAGCAGCTCCTCCCGACTAGCGGGGAGGGGGACCCAGTACTTC	CASSSSRLAGRGTQYF
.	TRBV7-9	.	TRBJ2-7	TGTGCCAGCAGCTTCTCTCAGGGGTTCTACGAGCAGTACTTC	CASSFSQGFYEQYF
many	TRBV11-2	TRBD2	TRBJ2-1	TGTGCCAGCAGCCCAACGGGACTAGCGGGCAACAATGAGCAGTTCTTC	CASSPTGLAGNNEQFF
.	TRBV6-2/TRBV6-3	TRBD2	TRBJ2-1	TGTGCCAGCAGTTACTTGGCGGGAGGAGATAATGAGCAGTTCTTC	CASSYLAGGDNEQFF
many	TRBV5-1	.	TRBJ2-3	TGCGCCAGCAGCCCCGAACGGGGATATACGCAGTATTTT	CASSPERGYTQYF
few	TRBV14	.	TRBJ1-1	TGTGCCAGCAGCCGCAGCTCAAGACGCTGGACGAACACTGAAGCTTTCTTT	CASSRSSRRWTNTEAFF
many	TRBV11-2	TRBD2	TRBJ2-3	TGTGCCAGCAGCCAGAGAACGACTAGCGGAGCTAGCACAGATACGCAGTATTTT	CASSQRTTSGASTDTQYF
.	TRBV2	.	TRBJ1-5	TGTGCCAGCAGCGAAAGGCGTCAGGATCAGCCCCAGCATTTT	CASSERRQDQPQHF
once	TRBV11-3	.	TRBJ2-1	TGTGCCAGCAGCTTAAAGTCCGTCCTGGGAGCTACCTACAATGAGCAGTTCTTC	CASSLKSVLGATYNEQFF
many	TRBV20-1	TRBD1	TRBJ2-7	TGCAGTGCTAGACTGACAGGGAAACCCTCCTACGAGCAGTACTTC	CSARLTGKPSYEQYF